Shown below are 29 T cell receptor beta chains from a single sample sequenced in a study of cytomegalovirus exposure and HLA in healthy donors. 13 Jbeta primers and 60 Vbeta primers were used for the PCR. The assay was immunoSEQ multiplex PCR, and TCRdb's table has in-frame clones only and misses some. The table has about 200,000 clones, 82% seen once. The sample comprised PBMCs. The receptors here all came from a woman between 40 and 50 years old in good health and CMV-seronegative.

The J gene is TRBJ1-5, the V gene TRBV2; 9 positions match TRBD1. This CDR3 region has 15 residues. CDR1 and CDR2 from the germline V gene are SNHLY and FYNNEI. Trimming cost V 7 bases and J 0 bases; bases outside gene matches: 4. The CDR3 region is CASTVDRGSNQPQHF. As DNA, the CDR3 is TGTGCCAGCACCGTGGACAGGGGTAGCAATCAGCCCCAGCATTTT.

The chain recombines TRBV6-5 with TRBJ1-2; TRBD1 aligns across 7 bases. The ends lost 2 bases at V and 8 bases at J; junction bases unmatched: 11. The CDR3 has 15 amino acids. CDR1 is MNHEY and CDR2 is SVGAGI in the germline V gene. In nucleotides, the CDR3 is TGTGCCAGCAGTTACGAGAGGGGGCGTGGTCACGGCTACACCTTC. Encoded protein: CASSYERGRGHGYTF.

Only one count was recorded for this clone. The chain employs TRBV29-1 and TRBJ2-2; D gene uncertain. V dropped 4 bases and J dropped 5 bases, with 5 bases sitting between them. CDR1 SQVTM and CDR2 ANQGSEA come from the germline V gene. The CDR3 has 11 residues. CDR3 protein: CSVAPTGELFF. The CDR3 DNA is TGCAGCGTTGCCCCTACCGGGGAGCTGTTTTTT.

CDR3 DNA: TGTGCCAGCAGCTTGGGCCGGGACAGGGGGGCCCAAGAGACCCAGTACTTC. The encoded protein is CASSLGRDRGAQETQYF. This chain joins TRBV5-4 and TRBJ2-5; 11 nucleotides align to TRBD1. V was pared by 0 bases and J by 1 base, with 5 bases of the junction left unmatched. This CDR3 is built from 17 residues. The germline V gene encodes CDR1 SGHNT and CDR2 YYREEE (reference sequence).

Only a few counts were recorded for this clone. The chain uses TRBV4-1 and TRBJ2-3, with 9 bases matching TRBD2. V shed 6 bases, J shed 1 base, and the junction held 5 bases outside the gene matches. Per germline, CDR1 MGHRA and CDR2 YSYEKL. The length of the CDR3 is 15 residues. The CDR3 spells CASSPLAGGTDTQYF. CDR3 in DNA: TGCGCCAGCAGTCCACTAGCGGGCGGCACAGATACGCAGTATTTT.

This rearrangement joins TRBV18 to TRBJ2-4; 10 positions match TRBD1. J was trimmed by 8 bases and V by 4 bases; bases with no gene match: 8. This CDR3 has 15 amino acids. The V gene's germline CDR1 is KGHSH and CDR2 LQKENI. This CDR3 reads CASSQRTGGVDIQYF. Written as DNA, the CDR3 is TGTGCCAGCTCACAAAGGACAGGGGGAGTGGACATTCAGTACTTC.

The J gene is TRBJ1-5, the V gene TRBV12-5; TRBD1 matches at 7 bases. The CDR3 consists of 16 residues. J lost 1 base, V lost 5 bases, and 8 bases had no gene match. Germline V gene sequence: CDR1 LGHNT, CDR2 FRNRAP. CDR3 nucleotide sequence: TGTGCTAGTGGTGCCCACAGGGGAAACAGCAATCAGCCCCAGCATTTT. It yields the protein CASGAHRGNSNQPQHF.

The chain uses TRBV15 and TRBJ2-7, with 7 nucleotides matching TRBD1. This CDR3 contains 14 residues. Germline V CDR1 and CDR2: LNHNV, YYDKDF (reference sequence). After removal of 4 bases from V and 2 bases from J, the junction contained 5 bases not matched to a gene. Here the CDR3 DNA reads TGTGCCACCAGCAACCGGGACAGAGCCTACGAGCAGTACTTC. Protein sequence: CATSNRDRAYEQYF.

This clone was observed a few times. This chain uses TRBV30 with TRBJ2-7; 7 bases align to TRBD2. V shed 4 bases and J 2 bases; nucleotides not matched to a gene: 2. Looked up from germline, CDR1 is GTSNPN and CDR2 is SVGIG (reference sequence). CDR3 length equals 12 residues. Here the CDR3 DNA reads TGTGCCTGGAACCGGGAGGCCTACGAGCAGTACTTC. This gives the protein CAWNREAYEQYF.

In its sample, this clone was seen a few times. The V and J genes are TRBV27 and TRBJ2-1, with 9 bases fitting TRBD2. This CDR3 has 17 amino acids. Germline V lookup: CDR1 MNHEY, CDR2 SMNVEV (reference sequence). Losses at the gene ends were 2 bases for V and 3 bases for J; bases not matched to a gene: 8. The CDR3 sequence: CASSLDPGTSSYNEQFF. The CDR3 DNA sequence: TGTGCCAGCAGTTTAGACCCCGGGACTAGCAGCTACAATGAGCAGTTCTTC.

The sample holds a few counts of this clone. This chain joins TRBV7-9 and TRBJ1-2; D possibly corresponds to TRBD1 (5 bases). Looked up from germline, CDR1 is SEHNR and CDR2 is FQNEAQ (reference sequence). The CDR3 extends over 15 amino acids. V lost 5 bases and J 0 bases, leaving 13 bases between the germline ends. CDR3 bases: TGTGCCAGCAGCCAGGACACCCTGTCTAACTATGGCTACACCTTC. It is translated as CASSQDTLSNYGYTF.

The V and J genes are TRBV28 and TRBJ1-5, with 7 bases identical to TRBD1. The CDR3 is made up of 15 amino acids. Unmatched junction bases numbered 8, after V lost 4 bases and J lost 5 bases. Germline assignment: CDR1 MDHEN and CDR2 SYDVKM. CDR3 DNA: TGTGCCAGCAGTTCACGACAGGGAAAGCATCAGCCCCAGCATTTT. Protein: CASSSRQGKHQPQHF.

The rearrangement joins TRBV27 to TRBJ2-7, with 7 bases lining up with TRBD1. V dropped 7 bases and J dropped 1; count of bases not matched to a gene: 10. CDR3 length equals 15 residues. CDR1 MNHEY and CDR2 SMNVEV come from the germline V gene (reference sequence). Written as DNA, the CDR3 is TGTGCCAGCAAAAAGGCGGACAGGTCTTCCTACGAGCAGTACTTC. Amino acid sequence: CASKKADRSSYEQYF.

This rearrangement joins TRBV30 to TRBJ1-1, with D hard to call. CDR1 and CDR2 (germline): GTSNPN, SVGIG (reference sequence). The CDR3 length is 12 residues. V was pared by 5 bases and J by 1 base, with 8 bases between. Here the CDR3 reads CAWSPRNTEAFF. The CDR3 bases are TGTGCCTGGTCCCCCCGGAACACTGAAGCTTTCTTT.

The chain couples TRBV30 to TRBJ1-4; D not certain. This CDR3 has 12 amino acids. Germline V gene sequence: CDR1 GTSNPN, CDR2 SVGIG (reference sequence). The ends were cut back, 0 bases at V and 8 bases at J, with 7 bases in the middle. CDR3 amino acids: CAWSVGREKLFF. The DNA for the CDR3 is TGTGCCTGGAGTGTGGGCCGAGAAAAACTGTTTTTT.

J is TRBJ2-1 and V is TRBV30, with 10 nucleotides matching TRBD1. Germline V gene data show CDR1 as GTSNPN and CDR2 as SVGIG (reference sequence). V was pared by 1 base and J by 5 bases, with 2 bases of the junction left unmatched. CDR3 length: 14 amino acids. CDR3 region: CAWSEDRGDNEQFF. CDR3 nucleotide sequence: TGTGCCTGGAGTGAGGACAGGGGGGACAATGAGCAGTTCTTC.

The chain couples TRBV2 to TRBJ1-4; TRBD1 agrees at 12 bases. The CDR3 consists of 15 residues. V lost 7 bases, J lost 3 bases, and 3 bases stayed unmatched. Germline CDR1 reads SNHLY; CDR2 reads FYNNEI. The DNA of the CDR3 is TGTGCCAGCACGGGACAGGGGGCATCTAATGAAAAACTGTTTTTT. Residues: CASTGQGASNEKLFF.

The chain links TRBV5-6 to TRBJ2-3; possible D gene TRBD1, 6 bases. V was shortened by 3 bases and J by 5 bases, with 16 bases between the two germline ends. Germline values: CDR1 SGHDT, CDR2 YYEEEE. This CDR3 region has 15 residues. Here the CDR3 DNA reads TGTGCCAGCAGCTGGCAGGGGCGAAGGGGAGATACGCAGTATTTT. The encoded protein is CASSWQGRRGDTQYF.

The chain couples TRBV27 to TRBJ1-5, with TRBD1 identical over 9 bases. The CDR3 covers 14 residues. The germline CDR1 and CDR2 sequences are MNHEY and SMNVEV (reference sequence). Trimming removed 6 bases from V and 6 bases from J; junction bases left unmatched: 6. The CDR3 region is CASRQGASGQPQHF. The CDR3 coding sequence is TGTGCCAGCAGACAGGGGGCGTCGGGTCAGCCCCAGCATTTT.

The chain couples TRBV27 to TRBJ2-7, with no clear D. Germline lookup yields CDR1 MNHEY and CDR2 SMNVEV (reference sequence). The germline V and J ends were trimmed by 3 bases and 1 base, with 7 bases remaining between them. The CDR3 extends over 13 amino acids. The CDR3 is CASSLSPSYEQYF. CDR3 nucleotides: TGTGCCAGCAGTTTGAGTCCGTCCTACGAGCAGTACTTC.

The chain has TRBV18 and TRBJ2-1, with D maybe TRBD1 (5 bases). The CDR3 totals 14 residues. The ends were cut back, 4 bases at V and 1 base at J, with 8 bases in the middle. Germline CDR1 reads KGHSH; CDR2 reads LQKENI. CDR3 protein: CASSLDSSYNEQFF. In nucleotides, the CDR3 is TGTGCCAGCTCACTCGACAGTTCCTACAATGAGCAGTTCTTC. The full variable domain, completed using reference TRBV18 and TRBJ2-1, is NAGVMQNPRHLVRRRGQEARLRCSPMKGHSHVYWYRQLPEEGLKFMVYLQKENIIDESGMPKERFSAEFPKEGPSILRIQQVVRGDSAAYFCASSLDSSYNEQFFGPGTRLTVL.

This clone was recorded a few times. Written as DNA, the CDR3 is TGTGCCAGCAGCCTAGGGACAGGGAAAGGAGAAGCTTTCTTT. It translates to CASSLGTGKGEAFF. J is TRBJ1-1 and V is TRBV7-9, with 9 nucleotides matching TRBD1. After removal of 5 bases from V and 8 bases from J, the junction contained 9 bases not matched to a gene. CDR3 size: 14 residues. The germline CDR1 and CDR2 sequences are SEHNR and FQNEAQ (reference sequence). Complete variable domain (other parts from reference TRBV7-9 and TRBJ1-1): DTGVSQNPRHKITKRGQNVTFRCDPISEHNRLYWYRQTLGQGPEFLTYFQNEAQLEKSRLLSDRFSAERPKGSFSTLEIQRTEQGDSAMYLCASSLGTGKGEAFFGQGTRLTVV.

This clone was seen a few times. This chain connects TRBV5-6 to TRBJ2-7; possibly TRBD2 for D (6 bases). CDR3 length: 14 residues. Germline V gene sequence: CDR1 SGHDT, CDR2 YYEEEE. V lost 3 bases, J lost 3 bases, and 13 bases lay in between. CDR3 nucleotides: TGTGCCAGCAGCTGGATGGAGGGAGGCTACGAGCAGTACTTC. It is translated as CASSWMEGGYEQYF.

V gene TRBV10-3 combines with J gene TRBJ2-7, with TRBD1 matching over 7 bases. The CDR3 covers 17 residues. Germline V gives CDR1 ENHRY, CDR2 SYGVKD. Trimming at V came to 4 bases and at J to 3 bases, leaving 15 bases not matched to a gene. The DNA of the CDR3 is TGTGCCATCAGTGGAGGAGGATTTACAGGGGTTGGCTACGAGCAGTACTTC. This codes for CAISGGGFTGVGYEQYF.

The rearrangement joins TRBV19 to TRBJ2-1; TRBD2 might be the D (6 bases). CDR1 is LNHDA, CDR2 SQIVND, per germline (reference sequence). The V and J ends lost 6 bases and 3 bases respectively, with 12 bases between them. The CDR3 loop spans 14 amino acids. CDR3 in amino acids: CASRGLTGYNEQFF. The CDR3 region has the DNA TGTGCCAGTAGGGGACTTACGGGCTACAATGAGCAGTTCTTC.

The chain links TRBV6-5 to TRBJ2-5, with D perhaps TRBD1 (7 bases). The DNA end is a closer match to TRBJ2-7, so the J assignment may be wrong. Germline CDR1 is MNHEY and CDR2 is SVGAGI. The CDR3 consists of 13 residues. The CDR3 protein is CASRLMEGAEQYF. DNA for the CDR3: TGTGCCAGCAGGTTGATGGAGGGGGCCGAGCAGTACTTC.

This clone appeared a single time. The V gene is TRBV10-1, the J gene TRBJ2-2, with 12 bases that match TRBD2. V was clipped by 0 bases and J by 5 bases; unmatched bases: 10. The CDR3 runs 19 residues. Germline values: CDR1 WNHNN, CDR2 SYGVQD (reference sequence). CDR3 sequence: CASSESGLAGQFGTGELFF. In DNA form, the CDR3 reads TGCGCCAGCAGTGAGTCGGGACTAGCGGGTCAATTTGGGACCGGGGAGCTGTTTTTT.

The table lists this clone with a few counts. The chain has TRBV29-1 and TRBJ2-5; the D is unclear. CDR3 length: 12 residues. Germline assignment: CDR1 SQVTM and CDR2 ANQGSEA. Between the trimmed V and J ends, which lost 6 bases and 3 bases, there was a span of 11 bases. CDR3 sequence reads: CSVAHLEETQYF. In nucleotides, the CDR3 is TGCAGCGTCGCTCACTTAGAAGAGACCCAGTACTTC.

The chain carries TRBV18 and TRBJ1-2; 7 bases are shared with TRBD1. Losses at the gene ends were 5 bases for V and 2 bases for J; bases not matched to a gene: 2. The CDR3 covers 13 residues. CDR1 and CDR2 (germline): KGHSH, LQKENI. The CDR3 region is CASSEGQNYGYTF. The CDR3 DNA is TGTGCCAGCTCAGAGGGACAGAACTATGGCTACACCTTC.